One and the same sample provided the 22 T cell receptor beta chains below, sequenced in a study of blood T cell repertoires in COVID-19. Sequencing was performed with immunoSEQ multiplex PCR; in TCRdb, only in-frame clones are kept and a portion is missing. The sample has tens of thousands of clones; roughly 85% are singletons. The sample taken for sequencing was peripheral blood. These TCRs come from a man between 60 and 70 years old with COVID-19, enrolled during active disease.

V is TRBV5-1 and J is TRBJ2-1; D perhaps matches TRBD1 (6 bases). From germline, CDR1 is SGHRS and CDR2 YFSETQ. This CDR3 comprises 14 residues. V lost 3 bases and J 5 bases, leaving 12 bases between the germline ends. CDR3 nucleotide sequence: TGCGCCAGCAGCTCCCCCAGGGGTAACAATGAGCAGTTCTTC. It encodes CASSSPRGNNEQFF.

In this sample, this clone turned up once. The chain recombines TRBV28 with TRBJ1-2, with D possibly being TRBD1 (6 bases). The germline V and J ends were trimmed by 5 bases and 4 bases, with 11 bases remaining between them. The V gene's germline CDR1 is MDHEN and CDR2 SYDVKM. The CDR3 is made up of 13 amino acids. The CDR3 region is CASSLTDSYGYTF. The DNA for the CDR3 is TGTGCCAGCAGTCTAACGGACAGCTATGGCTACACCTTC.

As for this clone: At one boundary the junction diverges from the germline segment, which might be a read error. The V and J genes are TRBV6-5 and TRBJ1-2, with D hard to call. This CDR3 has 13 amino acids. Germline CDR1 reads MNHEY; CDR2 reads SVGAGI. CDR3 sequence reads: CASSPTREGGGAF. The CDR3 nucleotides read TGTGCCAGCAGTCCCACGAGGGAGGGCGGCGGGGCCTTC.

The rearrangement links TRBV7-3 to TRBJ2-1, with D maybe TRBD2 (6 bases). Trimming stripped 3 bases from V and 6 bases from J, with 12 bases between. The CDR3 is made up of 14 amino acids. CDR1 is SGHTA and CDR2 is FQGTGA in the germline V gene. CDR3: CASSFLGGGNEQFF. CDR3 nucleotide sequence: TGTGCCAGCAGCTTTTTGGGAGGTGGCAATGAGCAGTTCTTC.

The CDR3 loop reads CASSQDESVGRPQHF. Here the CDR3 DNA reads TGCGCCAGCAGCCAAGATGAGTCAGTGGGGAGGCCCCAGCATTTT. The J gene is TRBJ1-5, the V gene TRBV4-1; no definite D call. The CDR3 has 15 amino acids. Germline lookup yields CDR1 MGHRA and CDR2 YSYEKL. V shed 0 bases and J shed 9 bases, with 15 bases lying between them.

This clone was detected only once. This chain links TRBV6-2 or TRBV6-3 with TRBJ2-3; D perhaps matches TRBD1 (6 bases). CDR1 is MNHEY and CDR2 is SVGEGT in the germline V gene. The CDR3 runs 13 residues. Trimming removed 6 bases at V and 3 bases at J, with 10 bases between. The CDR3 DNA reads TGTGCCAGCAGCCTACAGGGAACAGATACGCAGTATTTT. Protein: CASSLQGTDTQYF.

The V and J genes are TRBV5-1 and TRBJ1-3; D not resolved. Trimming left V 4 bases short and J 3 bases short, with 5 bases between. Germline CDR1 reads SGHRS; CDR2 reads YFSETQ. The CDR3 runs to 12 residues. The CDR3 region has the DNA TGCGCCAGCAGCAGAGATGGAAACACCATATATTTT. Translating gives CASSRDGNTIYF. The entire variable domain, with the rest obtained from reference TRBV5-1 and TRBJ1-3, is as follows: KAGVTQTPRYLIKTRGQQVTLSCSPISGHRSVSWYQQTPGQGLQFLFEYFSETQRNKGNFPGRFSGRQFSNSRSEMNVSTLELGDSALYLCASSRDGNTIYFGEGSWLTVV.

This sequence joins TRBV7-7 and TRBJ2-2, with 9 nucleotides matching TRBD2. The CDR3 consists of 16 residues. The J segment lost 1 base and the V segment lost 5 bases, leaving 5 bases of the junction unmatched. From germline, CDR1 is SSHAT and CDR2 FNYEAQ (reference sequence). As DNA, the CDR3 is TGTGCCAGCAGCCTAAATAGCGGGAGGAACACCGGGGAGCTGTTTTTT. As protein: CASSLNSGRNTGELFF.

V and J are TRBV7-3 and TRBJ1-1, with D unclear. Germline V gene data show CDR1 as SGHTA and CDR2 as FQGTGA. This CDR3 spans 15 amino acids. The ends were cut back, 2 bases at V and 3 bases at J, with 13 bases in the middle. The CDR3 loop reads CASSLGGRADTEAFF. CDR3 sequence (DNA): TGTGCCAGCAGCTTAGGCGGGAGGGCGGACACTGAAGCTTTCTTT.

The chain is built from TRBV7-9 and TRBJ2-5, with 7 bases fitting TRBD1. Germline values: CDR1 SEHNR, CDR2 FQNEAQ (reference sequence). V dropped 5 bases and J dropped 7; count of bases not matched to a gene: 10. The CDR3 has 14 residues. CDR3 bases: TGTGCCAGCAGCCCTACTTGGGGACAGCGGACCCAGTACTTC. Its protein product is CASSPTWGQRTQYF.

V usage is TRBV28 and J usage is TRBJ2-7, with TRBD2 identical over 12 bases. The V gene end was trimmed by 10 bases and the J gene end by 0 bases; junction bases not matched to a gene: 4. The CDR3 length is 14 residues. Germline V gene lookup returns CDR1 MDHEN and CDR2 SYDVKM. CDR3: CATQTSGSSYEQYF. The CDR3 bases are TGTGCCACCCAGACTAGCGGGAGCTCCTACGAGCAGTACTTC.

V and J are TRBV5-1 and TRBJ2-5, with a tentative D call TRBD2 (6 bases). The CDR3 is made up of 14 amino acids. V lost 3 bases and J 2 bases, leaving 11 bases between the germline ends. The germline V gene has CDR1 SGHRS and CDR2 YFSETQ. CDR3 in amino acids: CASSSWGDQETQYF. CDR3 nucleotides: TGCGCCAGCAGCTCCTGGGGGGATCAAGAGACCCAGTACTTC.

The J gene is TRBJ1-2, the V gene TRBV5-1; D is undetermined. Trimming took off 0 bases at V and 5 bases at J, with 14 bases between the two ends. This CDR3 is 15 amino acids long. Per the germline V gene, CDR1 is SGHRS and CDR2 is YFSETQ. This CDR3 is CASSLDGPRGYGYTF. The CDR3 bases are TGCGCCAGCAGCTTGGATGGCCCTAGAGGGTATGGCTACACCTTC.

The rearrangement uses TRBV7-2 and TRBJ2-5; the match to TRBD1 covers 7 bases. V trimming: 5 bases; J trimming: 1 base; junction bases outside the gene matches: 7. Per germline, CDR1 SGHTA and CDR2 FQGNSA. The CDR3 is 15 residues long. As DNA, the CDR3 is TGTGCCAGCAGCCAATACCGGGACAGCCAAGAGACCCAGTACTTC. This sequence encodes CASSQYRDSQETQYF.

This clone turned up a few times. The chain recombines TRBV2 with TRBJ2-3, with 8 bases identical to TRBD2. CDR1 is SNHLY, CDR2 FYNNEI, per germline. J lost 2 bases, V lost 5 bases, and 9 bases had no gene match. CDR3 length: 16 amino acids. The chain's CDR3 is CASSPPAGVITDTQYF. CDR3 DNA: TGTGCCAGCAGTCCCCCAGCGGGGGTAATCACAGATACGCAGTATTTT.

The chain is built from TRBV7-9 and TRBJ2-1, with D maybe TRBD2 (5 bases). Looked up from germline, CDR1 is SEHNR and CDR2 is FQNEAQ (reference sequence). With 5 bases removed from V and 1 base from J, the gap between germline ends came to 12 bases. The CDR3 is 15 residues long. In DNA, the CDR3 is TGTGCCAGCAGCCTACTAGGAGAATCCTACAATGAGCAGTTCTTC. Translation: CASSLLGESYNEQFF. The full variable domain, completed using reference TRBV7-9 and TRBJ2-1, is DTGVSQNPRHKITKRGQNVTFRCDPISEHNRLYWYRQTLGQGPEFLTYFQNEAQLEKSRLLSDRFSAERPKGSFSTLEIQRTEQGDSAMYLCASSLLGESYNEQFFGPGTRLTVL.

This sequence joins TRBV6-5 and TRBJ2-3; D may be TRBD1 (6 bases). Trimming cost V 5 bases and J 0 bases, with 9 bases left between them. Germline V gene lookup returns CDR1 MNHEY and CDR2 SVGAGI. The CDR3 has 14 residues. CDR3 sequence: CASSRTASTDTQYF. CDR3 coding DNA: TGTGCCAGCAGTAGGACAGCCAGCACAGATACGCAGTATTTT.

This clone was counted once. The V call is TRBV6-2 or TRBV6-3, the J call TRBJ2-1, with 10 bases identical to TRBD2. Germline assignment: CDR1 MNHEY and CDR2 SVGEGT. J gave up 9 bases and V 4 bases, and 9 bases lay outside the gene matches. The CDR3 has 15 amino acids. The CDR3: CASSFRGLAKSEQFF. Written as DNA, the CDR3 is TGTGCCAGCAGTTTCCGGGGACTAGCGAAGTCTGAGCAGTTCTTC.

This chain links TRBV28 with TRBJ2-5, with unresolved D. CDR1 is MDHEN and CDR2 is SYDVKM in the germline V gene. This CDR3 spans 14 amino acids. V was trimmed by 2 bases and J by 1 base, leaving 8 bases between them. The CDR3 sequence is CASSLSQAQETQYF. In nucleotides, the CDR3 is TGTGCCAGCAGTTTAAGCCAGGCCCAAGAGACCCAGTACTTC.

The chain is built from TRBV3-1 (or the pseudogene TRBV3-2) and TRBJ1-6, with D hard to call. The CDR3 covers 15 residues. The germline V gene has CDR1 LGHDT and CDR2 YNNKEL (reference sequence). Trimming shortened V by 3 bases and J by 3 bases, and 9 bases separated the two germline ends. The CDR3 DNA reads TGTGCCAGCAGCCATGGAAGCGACTATAATTCACCCCTCCACTTT. Protein: CASSHGSDYNSPLHF.

The rearrangement joins TRBV5-4 to TRBJ1-4; the D gene is possibly TRBD1 (6 bases). The germline V gene encodes CDR1 SGHNT and CDR2 YYREEE (reference sequence). Trimming pared 4 bases from V and 0 bases from J, leaving 13 bases between. The CDR3 is 16 amino acids. Here the CDR3 DNA reads TGTGCCAGCAGCGCGCGACAGGCAACAACTAATGAAAAACTGTTTTTT. Its protein product is CASSARQATTNEKLFF.

This clone came up once. The V call is TRBV28, the J call TRBJ2-3, with 11 bases identical to TRBD1. This CDR3 has 16 residues. Germline trimming cut 6 bases from V and 4 bases from J; bases unmatched to any gene: 9. CDR1 MDHEN and CDR2 SYDVKM come from the germline V gene. In DNA form, the CDR3 reads TGTGCCAGCAGGTCACCTCCGGGACAGGGGGCAGATACGCAGTATTTT. Amino acids: CASRSPPGQGADTQYF.